This paragraph covers one TCR beta chain sequence. The antigen is not known. This sample is drawn from a study of blood T cells in healthy people across ages. Findings and caveats of the study: Possibly, changes in expanded clonotypes were confounded because donor CMV status was unknown. Among T cells, TCR beta diversity per million cells dropped roughly linearly as age rose.

A J-beta primer mix and a sample-barcoded 5' primer were used in a second PCR of roughly 6 to 11 cycles. With 12 random nucleotides, a template-switch adaptor tagged each individual cDNA molecule. TCRdb passed the 5' RACE reads through MiXCR, listing each CDR3 protein once. The table shows approximately 670,000 distinct CDR3 sequences, with 40% to 50% occurring only once. The CDR3 runs to 16 residues. Deletions cut 4 bases from V and 4 bases from J, with 14 bases between. Per the germline V gene, CDR1 is LGHNA and CDR2 is YSLEER. The origin of this receptor is an elderly man in good health. The rearrangement links TRBV4-3 to TRBJ2-6; D is unresolved. The sequenced material came from blood. The chain's CDR3 is CASSPREGMGANVLTF. The CDR3, as DNA: TGCGCCAGCAGCCCAAGGGAAGGAATGGGGGCCAACGTCCTGACTTTC.